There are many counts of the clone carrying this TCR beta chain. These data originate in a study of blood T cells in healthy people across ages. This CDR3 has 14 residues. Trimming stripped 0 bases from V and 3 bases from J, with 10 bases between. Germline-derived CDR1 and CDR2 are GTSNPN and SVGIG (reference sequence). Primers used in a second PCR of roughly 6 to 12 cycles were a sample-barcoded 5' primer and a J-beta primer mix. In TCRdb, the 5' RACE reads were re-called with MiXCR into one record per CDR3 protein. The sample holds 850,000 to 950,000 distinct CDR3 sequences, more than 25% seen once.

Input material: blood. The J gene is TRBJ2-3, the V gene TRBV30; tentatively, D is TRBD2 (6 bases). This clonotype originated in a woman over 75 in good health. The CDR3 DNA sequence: TGTGCCTGGAGTGTGGCTGGGGGGACAGATACGCAGTATTTT. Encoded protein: CAWSVAGGTDTQYF. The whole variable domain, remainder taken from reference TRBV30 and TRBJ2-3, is SQTIHQWPATLVQPVGSPLSLECTVEGTSNPNLYWYRQAAGRGLQLLFYSVGIGQISSEVPQNLSASRPQDRQFILSSKKLLLSDSGFYLCAWSVAGGTDTQYFGPGTRLTVL.